This TCR beta chain emerged from a study of blood T cell repertoires in COVID-19. Original processing notes: Amplifying reference gene primers gave estimates of nucleated cell counts. Sequenced by immunoSEQ multiplex PCR; TCRdb stores in-frame clones only, minus some. The V and J calls and clone size are taken from that table; D and trimming were inferred from the DNA. Of 300,000 to 450,000 clones listed, around nine tenths were seen once; the top ten hold approximately 4.1%. Seattle participants joined during active infection and were tracked over time. Germline V CDR1 and CDR2: SNHLY, FYNNEI. V shed 5 bases and J shed 9 bases, with 14 bases lying between them. The CDR3 has 14 residues.

Sample: peripheral blood. The V and J genes are TRBV2 and TRBJ1-6; D unclear. The sequence was collected from a woman aged 60-75 years with COVID-19, enrolled during active disease. CDR3: CASSPLTGGSPLHF. The CDR3, as DNA: TGTGCCAGCAGTCCCTTAACCGGAGGTTCACCCCTCCACTTT.